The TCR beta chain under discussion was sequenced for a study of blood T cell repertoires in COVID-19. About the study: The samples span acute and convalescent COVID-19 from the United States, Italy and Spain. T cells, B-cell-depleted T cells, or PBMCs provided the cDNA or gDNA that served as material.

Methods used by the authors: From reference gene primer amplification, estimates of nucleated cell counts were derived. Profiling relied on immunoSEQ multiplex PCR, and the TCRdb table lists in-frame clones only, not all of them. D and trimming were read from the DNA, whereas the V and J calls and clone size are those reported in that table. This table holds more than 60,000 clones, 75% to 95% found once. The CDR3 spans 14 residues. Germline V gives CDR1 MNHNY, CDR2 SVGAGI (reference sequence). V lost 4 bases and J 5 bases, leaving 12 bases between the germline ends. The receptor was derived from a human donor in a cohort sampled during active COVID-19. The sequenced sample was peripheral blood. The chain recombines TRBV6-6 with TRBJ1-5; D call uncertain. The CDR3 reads CASSFQEPHQPQHF. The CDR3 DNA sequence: TGTGCCAGCAGTTTCCAGGAACCCCATCAGCCCCAGCATTTT.